A selection of T cell receptor beta chains follows, all from one sample in a study of cytomegalovirus exposure and HLA in healthy donors. Sequencing was performed with immunoSEQ multiplex PCR; in TCRdb, only in-frame clones are kept and a portion is missing. The repertoire holds about 200,000 clones, with 77% as singletons. Sequenced material: PBMCs. Source of these receptors: a woman aged 25 to 39 in good health and CMV-seropositive. Each CDR3 is given with its conserved first and last residue. The D gene is left open where the match is weak. Clone size appears in some rows only: once, few, many, or a class for an expanded clone.

abundance	j_gene	v_gene	d_gene	CDR3aa	CDR3nt
once	TRBJ1-5	TRBV28	-	CASSLWTAPPSPQHF	TGTGCCAGCAGTTTATGGACTGCTCCTCCTTCGCCCCAGCATTTT
-	TRBJ1-2	TRBV2	TRBD1	CASSGTGTGLDGYTF	TGTGCCAGCAGTGGGACCGGGACAGGGCTCGATGGCTACACCTTC
-	TRBJ2-7	TRBV28	-	CASSPPGATAYEQYF	TGTGCCAGCAGTCCCCCAGGGGCCACCGCCTACGAGCAGTACTTC
-	TRBJ2-2	TRBV29-1	-	CSVCDRNTGELFF	TGCAGCGTTTGCGACAGGAACACCGGGGAGCTGTTTTTT
-	TRBJ2-1	TRBV7-9	-	CASGSQGLPNNEQFF	TGTGCCAGCGGGTCACAGGGACTACCTAACAATGAGCAGTTCTTC
once	TRBJ1-1	TRBV5-6	TRBD1	CASSYHVSGGASWNTEAFF	TGTGCCAGCAGCTATCACGTATCAGGGGGCGCGAGTTGGAACACTGAAGCTTTCTTT
-	TRBJ2-2	TRBV2	TRBD2	CASGKLAGPTGELFF	TGTGCCAGCGGGAAACTAGCGGGGCCCACCGGGGAGCTGTTTTTT
once	TRBJ2-2	TRBV29-1	-	CSVGPRGLEGGELFF	TGCAGCGTTGGCCCTAGGGGTCTGGAGGGCGGGGAGCTGTTTTTT
-	TRBJ2-2	TRBV2	-	CASRVDSSNTGELFF	TGTGCCAGCAGGGTCGACAGTTCGAACACCGGGGAGCTGTTTTTT
-	TRBJ2-7	TRBV28	-	CASTPSRDYEQYF	TGTGCCAGCACCCCCTCGAGGGACTACGAGCAGTACTTC
-	TRBJ1-1	TRBV19	-	CASSTLGWGRANTEAFF	TGTGCCAGTAGTACTTTGGGATGGGGGAGGGCGAACACTGAAGCTTTCTTT
few	TRBJ2-5	TRBV14	-	CASSQVSQETQYF	TGTGCCAGCAGCCAAGTCAGTCAAGAGACCCAGTACTTC
-	TRBJ2-3	TRBV5-1	TRBD2	CASRPTSGSSTDTQYF	TGCGCCAGCAGGCCGACTAGCGGGTCAAGCACAGATACGCAGTATTTT
-	TRBJ2-3	TRBV7-8	TRBD2	CASSRGRLAEDTQYF	TGTGCCAGCAGCCGAGGTCGACTAGCGGAGGATACGCAGTATTTT
-	TRBJ1-1	TRBV13	-	CASSFNGGNTEAFF	TGTGCCAGCAGCTTCAATGGCGGGAACACTGAAGCTTTCTTT
-	TRBJ2-7	TRBV18	-	CASSPESSYEQYF	TGTGCCAGCTCACCAGAGAGCTCCTACGAGCAGTACTTC